A single sample gave rise to the 25 T cell receptor beta chains below, sequenced in a study of regulatory T cells in long-lasting Graves disease. The time point was: newly diagnosed GD, antithyroid drugs for less than 3 months. PBMC-derived RNA was used for the TCR library. Combining iRepertoire HTBI primers with Arm-PCR of CDR3 regions, the authors built TCR beta libraries. TCRdb reprocessed the multiplex PCR reads via MiXCR and lists one record per CDR3 protein. The table records more than 300,000 distinct CDR3 sequences, 16% of them present only once. The sample also formed part of further work on T cells in Graves' hyperthyroidism and ophthalmopathy.

This material consisted of peripheral blood mononuclear cells (PBMCs), taken at new diagnosis, from a patient treated with antithyroid drugs. Every receptor here comes from a woman aged 18-30 years with Graves disease.

The chain has TRBV4-2 and TRBJ2-3; TRBD2 matches 8 bases. Germline V lookup: CDR1 LGHNA, CDR2 YNFKEQ. V trimming: 3 bases; J trimming: 5 bases; junction bases outside the gene matches: 7. This CDR3 contains 15 residues. In DNA form, the CDR3 reads TGTGCCAGCAGCCACCCCCCAGCGGGGGAAGATACGCAGTATTTT. It translates to CASSHPPAGEDTQYF.

The chain has TRBV28 and TRBJ2-7; the match to TRBD2 covers 7 bases. Germline loops: CDR1 MDHEN, CDR2 SYDVKM. V was pared by 4 bases and J by 2 bases, with 11 bases of the junction left unmatched. This CDR3 spans 16 amino acids. The CDR3 protein is CASSWLGGEPPYEQYF. CDR3 nucleotides: TGTGCCAGCAGTTGGCTGGGGGGGGAGCCCCCCTACGAGCAGTACTTC.

This clonotype occurred a few times. This chain uses TRBV12-3 or TRBV12-4 with TRBJ1-1; D remains ambiguous. Trimming took off 3 bases at V and 3 bases at J, with 11 bases between the two ends. The CDR3 spans 14 residues. The CDR3 region is CASSLQDGDTEAFF. CDR3 bases: TGTGCCAGCAGTTTGCAGGACGGGGACACTGAAGCTTTCTTT.

This clonotype has a count of ten or more. The chain uses TRBV20-1 and TRBJ2-3; D uncertain. Germline CDR1 is DFQATT and CDR2 is SNEGSKA (reference sequence). The CDR3 totals 13 residues. The CDR3 reads CKTDGPSTDTQYF. The CDR3 DNA reads TGCAAAACGGACGGACCCAGCACAGATACGCAGTATTTT.

The table lists this clonotype with many counts. The chain joins TRBV30 to TRBJ2-3; 9 bases are a match to TRBD1. The CDR3 is 16 residues long. Unmatched junction bases numbered 9, after V lost 2 bases and J lost 3 bases. The germline CDR1 and CDR2 sequences are GTSNPN and SVGIG (reference sequence). This chain's CDR3 is CAWSLTGGWGTDTQYF. CDR3 sequence (DNA): TGTGCCTGGAGTCTGACAGGGGGGTGGGGGACAGATACGCAGTATTTT.

This clonotype appeared a few times. The chain joins TRBV18 to TRBJ2-7; D uncertain. This CDR3 region has 13 residues. With 0 bases removed from V and 3 bases from J, the gap between germline ends came to 6 bases. Germline assignment: CDR1 KGHSH and CDR2 LQKENI. In DNA form, the CDR3 reads TGTGCCAGCTCACCACCAAACGACTACGAGCAGTACTTC. Translating it yields CASSPPNDYEQYF. Full variable domain (rest looked up from reference TRBV18 and TRBJ2-7): NAGVMQNPRHLVRRRGQEARLRCSPMKGHSHVYWYRQLPEEGLKFMVYLQKENIIDESGMPKERFSAEFPKEGPSILRIQQVVRGDSAAYFCASSPPNDYEQYFGPGTRLTVT.

This clonotype was seen at least ten times. The chain is built from TRBV5-6 and TRBJ2-7; 9 nucleotides agree with TRBD2. V lost 3 bases to trimming and J lost 3 bases; unmatched junction nucleotides: 4. Germline assignment: CDR1 SGHDT and CDR2 YYEEEE. This CDR3 is built from 14 residues. The CDR3: CASSWDSGSYEQYF. CDR3 DNA: TGTGCCAGCAGCTGGGATAGCGGGAGCTACGAGCAGTACTTC.

The V call is TRBV19, the J call TRBJ1-4; TRBD1 agrees at 8 bases. CDR1 is LNHDA and CDR2 is SQIVND in the germline V gene (reference sequence). The length of the CDR3 is 16 residues. V shed 2 bases, J shed 5 bases, and the junction held 7 bases outside the gene matches. The CDR3 protein is CASSISGTGVNEKLFF. The CDR3 DNA is TGTGCCAGTAGTATATCGGGGACAGGAGTAAATGAAAAACTGTTTTTT.

This clonotype was observed many times. This sequence joins TRBV9 and TRBJ2-1; D is perhaps TRBD2 (5 bases). Germline V lookup: CDR1 SGDLS, CDR2 YYNGEE. Trimming cost V 0 bases and J 4 bases, with 11 bases left between them. This CDR3 is 15 amino acids long. Written as DNA, the CDR3 is TGTGCCAGCAGCGTAGCGGGATCGGGTTACAATGAGCAGTTCTTC. Its protein product is CASSVAGSGYNEQFF. Using reference TRBV9 and TRBJ2-1 for the parts outside the CDR3, the full variable domain is DSGVTQTPKHLITATGQRVTLRCSPRSGDLSVYWYQQSLDQGLQFLIQYYNGEERAKGNILERFSAQQFPDLHSELNLSSLELGDSALYFCASSVAGSGYNEQFFGPGTRLTVL.

Ten or more counts support this clonotype. The chain links TRBV18 to TRBJ1-2; D perhaps matches TRBD1 (5 bases). Germline-derived CDR1 and CDR2 are KGHSH and LQKENI. This CDR3 region has 13 residues. V lost 4 bases and J 3 bases, leaving 9 bases between the germline ends. The CDR3: CASSRQGDYGYTF. The CDR3 region has the DNA TGTGCCAGCTCACGTCAGGGTGACTATGGCTACACCTTC. The full variable domain, with the rest looked up from reference TRBV18 and TRBJ1-2, is NAGVMQNPRHLVRRRGQEARLRCSPMKGHSHVYWYRQLPEEGLKFMVYLQKENIIDESGMPKERFSAEFPKEGPSILRIQQVVRGDSAAYFCASSRQGDYGYTFGSGTRLTVV.

This clonotype has ten or more counts. This rearrangement joins TRBV7-8 to TRBJ2-6; the D call may be TRBD1 or TRBD2 (5 bases each). Germline V gene data show CDR1 as SGHVS and CDR2 as FQNEAQ. CDR3 length: 19 residues. V was trimmed by 1 base and J by 1 base, leaving 17 bases between them. Written as DNA, the CDR3 is TGTGCCAGCAGCTTAGTATGGGGACCCAAGACATCTGGGGCCAACGTCCTGACTTTC. It translates to CASSLVWGPKTSGANVLTF.

This clonotype was seen a single time. V usage is TRBV6-4 and J usage is TRBJ1-6; a possible D gene is TRBD1 (5 bases). This CDR3 comprises 13 residues. Trimming cost V 3 bases and J 9 bases, with 9 bases left between them. Germline lookup yields CDR1 MRHNA and CDR2 SNTAGT. CDR3 region: CASSEDQGSPLHF. The CDR3 DNA reads TGTGCCAGCAGTGAAGATCAGGGTTCACCCCTCCACTTT.

This clonotype was picked up many times. The V call is TRBV30, the J call TRBJ1-2; a weak D match, TRBD1 (6 bases). CDR1 is GTSNPN, CDR2 SVGIG, per germline (reference sequence). The CDR3 is 13 residues long. The V end lost 7 bases, the J end lost 5 bases, and 17 bases lay between the germline ends. The CDR3 protein is CASSPGTLYGYTF. CDR3 sequence (DNA): TGTGCCTCGAGCCCGGGGACACTGTATGGCTACACCTTC.

The gene calls are TRBV29-1 and TRBJ1-3; D not resolved. Germline CDR1 and CDR2: SQVTM and ANQGSEA. This CDR3 is built from 13 residues. V lost 7 bases and J lost 4, with 14 bases in between. The CDR3 DNA sequence: TGCAGCGCCCGTGTGGCTGTCGGAAACACCATATATTTT. Translating it yields CSARVAVGNTIYF.

This clonotype was picked up many times. The chain has TRBV4-2 and TRBJ2-2; 13 bases are a match to TRBD2. Germline V gene lookup returns CDR1 LGHNA and CDR2 YNFKEQ. V lost 1 base and J lost 4; bases outside the gene matches: 6. CDR3 length: 18 residues. CDR3 loop: CASSQAGLAGDPTGELFF. The CDR3 DNA reads as TGTGCCAGCAGCCAAGCCGGACTAGCGGGAGACCCCACCGGGGAGCTGTTTTTT.

This clonotype came up many times. Germline and junction disagree at one end, which may indicate a read error. The V and J genes are TRBV5-1 and TRBJ2-1; no definite D call. The length of the CDR3 is 17 residues. Germline V gene lookup returns CDR1 SGHRS and CDR2 YFSETQ. This chain's CDR3 is CASSLRLSQSSYNEQFF. The DNA of the CDR3 is TGTGCCAGCAGCCTGAGGTTGTCCCAGAGCTCCTACAATGAGCAGTTCTTC.

The chain uses TRBV3-1 and TRBJ2-3, with TRBD1 matching over 7 bases. The CDR3 sequence is 14 residues long. Germline values: CDR1 LGHDT, CDR2 YNNKEL (reference sequence). The trim removed 6 bases at V and 0 bases at J, leaving 3 bases unmatched. CDR3 coding DNA: TGTGCCAGCAGTCCGGACAGGAGCACAGATACGCAGTATTTT. Translating it yields CASSPDRSTDTQYF.

This clonotype showed up many times. The genes are TRBV11-2 and TRBJ2-7, with D perhaps matching TRBD1 (6 bases). The germline CDR1 and CDR2 sequences are SGHAT and FQNNGV. The CDR3 loop spans 13 amino acids. Trimming shortened V by 3 bases and J by 4 bases, and 10 bases separated the two germline ends. CDR3 amino acids: CASSFRTGYEQYF. In DNA, the CDR3 is TGTGCCAGCAGCTTTAGAACAGGGTACGAGCAGTACTTC.

The chain has TRBV15 and TRBJ2-3, with D perhaps matching TRBD1 (5 bases). This CDR3 contains 14 residues. The germline gives CDR1 LNHNV, CDR2 YYDKDF (reference sequence). V lost 4 bases, J lost 3 bases, and 11 bases lay in between. The CDR3 reads CATSTGLLTDTQYF. CDR3 coding DNA: TGTGCCACCAGCACAGGGCTTCTGACAGATACGCAGTATTTT.

This clonotype was found a few times. V gene TRBV20-1 combines with J gene TRBJ2-1, with 14 positions matching TRBD2. The germline V gene has CDR1 DFQATT and CDR2 SNEGSKA (reference sequence). V lost 2 bases and J lost 7; bases outside the gene matches: 13. This CDR3 spans 18 amino acids. DNA for the CDR3: TGCAGTGCTAGATCCCCGACTAGCGGGAGGGCCGGTTGGAATGAGCAGTTCTTC. Residues: CSARSPTSGRAGWNEQFF.

Notes on this clonotype: A read error is likely, as this CDR3 ends without the conserved phenylalanine or tryptophan. V and J are TRBV14 and TRBJ2-7; D unresolved. V lost 1 base to trimming and J lost 4 bases, with 5 bases between them. There are 12 residues in the CDR3. Germline V gene sequence: CDR1 SGHDN, CDR2 FVKESK. The chain's CDR3 is CASSQAPYEQYL. The CDR3 nucleotides are TGTGCCAGCAGCCAAGCTCCTTACGAGCAGTACCTC.

This clonotype was recorded at least ten times. This chain joins TRBV11-3 and TRBJ2-2; D gene unclear. Per the germline V gene, CDR1 is SGHNT and CDR2 is YENEEA. The ends were cut back, 2 bases at V and 5 bases at J, with 9 bases in the middle. The CDR3 spans 14 residues. The CDR3 spells CASSLSSLTGELFF. CDR3 sequence (DNA): TGTGCCAGCAGCTTATCTTCTCTAACCGGGGAGCTGTTTTTT.

This clonotype was recorded at least ten times. The CDR3 nucleotides read TGTGCCACTCACCGCCCGGGGGTAGACACTGAAGCTTTCTTT. Amino acids: CATHRPGVDTEAFF. The V and J genes are TRBV28 and TRBJ1-1; D is perhaps TRBD1 (5 bases). Trimming cost V 10 bases and J 3 bases, with 18 bases left between them. This CDR3 contains 14 residues. Per germline, CDR1 MDHEN and CDR2 SYDVKM.

This clonotype showed up many times. The chain recombines TRBV5-5 with TRBJ2-1; D is unclear. Trimming pared 0 bases from V and 0 bases from J, leaving 10 bases between. The CDR3 runs to 16 residues. CDR1 and CDR2 (germline): SGHKS, YYEKEE (reference sequence). The CDR3 nucleotides are TGTGCCAGCAGCTTGGCCAGCAGCCGCTCCTACAATGAGCAGTTCTTC. Translated, it gives CASSLASSRSYNEQFF.

This clonotype appeared many times. The chain employs TRBV28 and TRBJ2-1; TRBD1 matches 9 bases. Trimming cost V 6 bases and J 3 bases; bases outside gene matches: 0. Germline values: CDR1 MDHEN, CDR2 SYDVKM. CDR3 length equals 13 residues. The CDR3 reads CASRTGGYNEQFF. Written as DNA, the CDR3 is TGTGCCAGCAGGACAGGGGGCTACAATGAGCAGTTCTTC.